The 21 T cell receptor beta chains below come from one sample, sequenced in a study of siplizumab effects on memory and regulatory T cells. Using immunoSEQ multiplex PCR, the repertoire was profiled, and TCRdb retains in-frame clones only, with some absent. The sample records some 99,000 clones, about 92% being singletons. Sequenced material: Tregs sorted from blood. The receptors derive from a human donor in good health.

The V and J genes are TRBV7-9 and TRBJ1-6; D remains ambiguous. The ends were cut back, 4 bases at V and 7 bases at J, with 14 bases in the middle. The CDR3 is made up of 15 amino acids. Looked up from germline, CDR1 is SEHNR and CDR2 is FQNEAQ (reference sequence). CDR3: CASSSLGSVNSPLHF. The CDR3 DNA reads as TGTGCCAGCAGCTCCCTGGGGTCGGTGAATTCACCCCTCCACTTT. Drawing the rest from reference TRBV7-9 and TRBJ1-6, the complete variable domain is DTGVSQNPRHKITKRGQNVTFRCDPISEHNRLYWYRQTLGQGPEFLTYFQNEAQLEKSRLLSDRFSAERPKGSFSTLEIQRTEQGDSAMYLCASSSLGSVNSPLHFGNGTRLTVT.

CDR3: CASSLAAVSYNEQFF. CDR3 DNA: TGCGCCAGCAGCTTGGCGGCGGTCTCCTACAATGAGCAGTTCTTC. The chain has TRBV5-1 and TRBJ2-1; D uncertain. Per the germline V gene, CDR1 is SGHRS and CDR2 is YFSETQ. This CDR3 comprises 15 residues. The V end lost 0 bases, the J end lost 0 bases, and 7 bases lay between the germline ends.

In DNA form, the CDR3 reads TGCAGTGCTATGCGGGAGACCCAGTACTTC. Its protein product is CSAMRETQYF. This chain connects TRBV20-1 to TRBJ2-5; unclear D gene. Looked up from germline, CDR1 is DFQATT and CDR2 is SNEGSKA (reference sequence). Trimming cost V 4 bases and J 5 bases, with 5 bases left between them. There are 10 residues in the CDR3.

This CDR3 is CASSYSKTGIAFF. Written as DNA, the CDR3 is TGTGCCAGCAGTTACTCGAAGACAGGGATAGCTTTCTTT. The genes are TRBV6-6 and TRBJ1-1, with 7 bases lining up with TRBD1. Trimming removed 0 bases from V and 10 bases from J; junction bases left unmatched: 5. The CDR3 extends over 13 amino acids. Germline loops: CDR1 MNHNY, CDR2 SVGAGI (reference sequence).

As for this clone: Additional DNA sequences in this sample encode the identical CDR3. The rearrangement links TRBV9 to TRBJ2-1, with 11 bases that match TRBD2. The ends lost 3 bases at V and 4 bases at J; junction bases unmatched: 3. CDR3 size: 15 residues. The germline gives CDR1 SGDLS, CDR2 YYNGEE. CDR3 bases: TGTGCCAGCAGCGCCGGGACTAGCGGATACAATGAGCAGTTCTTC. Its translation: CASSAGTSGYNEQFF.

The chain combines TRBV7-9 with TRBJ1-2; TRBD1 aligns across 7 bases. The CDR3 is made up of 14 amino acids. The germline V gene encodes CDR1 SEHNR and CDR2 FQNEAQ (reference sequence). The trim removed 3 bases at V and 1 base at J, leaving 2 bases unmatched. CDR3 nucleotide sequence: TGTGCCAGCAGCTTGGGACAGCTTAACTATGGCTACACCTTC. Translating it yields CASSLGQLNYGYTF. Variable domain in full (rest from reference TRBV7-9 and TRBJ1-2): DTGVSQNPRHKITKRGQNVTFRCDPISEHNRLYWYRQTLGQGPEFLTYFQNEAQLEKSRLLSDRFSAERPKGSFSTLEIQRTEQGDSAMYLCASSLGQLNYGYTFGSGTRLTVV.

V gene TRBV2 combines with J gene TRBJ2-5; TRBD2 is a possible D gene (6 bases). The germline V gene encodes CDR1 SNHLY and CDR2 FYNNEI. Deletions cut 4 bases from V and 5 bases from J, with 17 bases between. This CDR3 contains 15 residues. This CDR3 reads CASSAFWGGGETQYF. CDR3 nucleotides: TGTGCCAGCAGTGCGTTTTGGGGAGGTGGGGAGACCCAGTACTTC.

The chain combines TRBV9 with TRBJ1-2, with unresolved D. The CDR3 has 12 residues. Trimming took 3 bases from V and 5 from J, leaving 8 bases between them. Per the germline V gene, CDR1 is SGDLS and CDR2 is YYNGEE. The chain's CDR3 is CASSAPGYGYTF. The CDR3 DNA reads as TGTGCCAGCAGCGCCCCGGGGTATGGCTACACCTTC.

The rearrangement links TRBV7-8 to TRBJ1-5; D is perhaps TRBD1 (5 bases). CDR1 is SGHVS and CDR2 is FQNEAQ in the germline V gene. CDR3 length equals 16 residues. Trimming pared 1 base from V and 4 bases from J, leaving 14 bases between. The chain's CDR3 is CASSLVSGAGNQPQHF. The CDR3 nucleotides are TGTGCCAGCAGCTTAGTATCTGGGGCCGGTAATCAGCCCCAGCATTTT.

The rearrangement joins TRBV7-9 to TRBJ1-1; D is uncertain. Trimming removed 5 bases at V and 6 bases at J, with 10 bases between. CDR3 size: 12 residues. Germline values: CDR1 SEHNR, CDR2 FQNEAQ (reference sequence). CDR3 coding DNA: TGTGCCAGCAGCGCGATGTTGGCTGAAGCTTTCTTT. This sequence encodes CASSAMLAEAFF.

A word on this clone: Other nucleotide sequences from this sample produce the same CDR3. The chain joins TRBV11-2 to TRBJ2-3, with 8 bases that match TRBD2. This CDR3 has 18 amino acids. V shed 5 bases, J shed 2 bases, and the junction held 15 bases outside the gene matches. CDR1 and CDR2 (germline): SGHAT, FQNNGV. CDR3: CASSRRTLAGGLTDTQYF. CDR3 DNA sequence: TGTGCCAGCAGCCGTAGGACGTTGGCGGGGGGCCTCACAGATACGCAGTATTTT.

The gene calls are TRBV11-2 and TRBJ2-1; 12 bases align to TRBD2. The V segment lost 6 bases and the J segment 4 bases; nucleotides outside the gene matches: 7. Germline V CDR1 and CDR2: SGHAT, FQNNGV. This CDR3 is 16 amino acids long. The CDR3 is CASRPLLAGGYNEQFF. The DNA for the CDR3 is TGTGCCAGCAGACCGCTCCTAGCGGGAGGGTACAATGAGCAGTTCTTC.

The V gene is TRBV19, the J gene TRBJ2-6; either TRBD1 or TRBD2 may fit D (5 bases each). This CDR3 has 20 amino acids. Per germline, CDR1 LNHDA and CDR2 SQIVND (reference sequence). The ends were cut back, 3 bases at V and 2 bases at J, with 23 bases in the middle. The CDR3 region is CASSMRPGRAENTGANVLTF. In nucleotides, the CDR3 is TGTGCCAGTAGTATGAGGCCGGGGCGGGCCGAGAATACTGGGGCCAACGTCCTGACTTTC.

V gene TRBV29-1 combines with J gene TRBJ2-3, with D possibly TRBD2 on 6 matching bases. The germline V gene has CDR1 SQVTM and CDR2 ANQGSEA. CDR3 length equals 13 residues. Trimming removed 7 bases from V and 2 bases from J, with 13 bases in between. CDR3 DNA sequence: TGCAGCGCGAAGGGACTTTACACAGATACGCAGTATTTT. The encoded protein is CSAKGLYTDTQYF.

This clone was detected once. The V call is TRBV7-9, the J call TRBJ1-5; tentatively, D is TRBD1 (5 bases). The CDR3 contains 15 residues. Germline values: CDR1 SEHNR, CDR2 FQNEAQ (reference sequence). Trimming pared 2 bases from V and 2 bases from J, leaving 10 bases between. The CDR3 DNA reads as TGTGCCAGCAGCTTATTCGGGGGTGGCAATCAGCCCCAGCATTTT. The encoded protein is CASSLFGGGNQPQHF. Drawing the rest from reference TRBV7-9 and TRBJ1-5, the complete variable domain is DTGVSQNPRHKITKRGQNVTFRCDPISEHNRLYWYRQTLGQGPEFLTYFQNEAQLEKSRLLSDRFSAERPKGSFSTLEIQRTEQGDSAMYLCASSLFGGGNQPQHFGDGTRLSIL.

This clone is a singleton in its sample. The chain links TRBV18 to TRBJ1-5; 9 nucleotides align to TRBD1. V dropped 2 bases and J dropped 6; count of bases not matched to a gene: 5. The CDR3 consists of 15 residues. Germline V CDR1 and CDR2: KGHSH, LQKENI. Written as DNA, the CDR3 is TGTGCCAGCTCACCAGGACAGGGGCAAGGTCAGCCCCAGCATTTT. Translation: CASSPGQGQGQPQHF.

The V and J genes are TRBV5-1 and TRBJ2-1, with 10 positions matching TRBD2. Germline CDR1 SGHRS, CDR2 YFSETQ. With V trimmed by 2 bases and J by 1 base, 3 bases remained unmatched. This CDR3 region has 16 residues. CDR3 DNA: TGCGCCAGCAGCTTTAGCGGGGGGCAGTCCTACAATGAGCAGTTCTTC. Protein sequence: CASSFSGGQSYNEQFF.

This sequence joins TRBV15 and TRBJ2-4; TRBD2 agrees at 11 bases. V dropped 0 bases and J dropped 0; count of bases not matched to a gene: 10. CDR3 length: 20 residues. The germline V gene has CDR1 LNHNV and CDR2 YYDKDF (reference sequence). DNA of the CDR3: TGTGCCACCAGCAGAGAGTATTCTAGCGGGGGGAGTTTAGCCAAAAACATTCAGTACTTC. Its translation: CATSREYSSGGSLAKNIQYF.

The chain's CDR3 is CAISETRYEQYF. The CDR3 DNA reads TGTGCCATCAGTGAAACGCGATACGAGCAGTACTTC. The V gene is TRBV10-3, the J gene TRBJ2-7; D remains unclear. The CDR3 extends over 12 amino acids. Germline assignment: CDR1 ENHRY and CDR2 SYGVKD. Between the trimmed V and J ends, which lost 3 bases and 4 bases, there was a span of 7 bases.

The chain recombines TRBV19 with TRBJ1-2; 7 positions match TRBD1. Germline CDR1 and CDR2: LNHDA and SQIVND (reference sequence). This CDR3 has 15 residues. The ends lost 3 bases at V and 4 bases at J; junction bases unmatched: 8. CDR3 in amino acids: CASSMGQIRGYGYTF. For the CDR3, the DNA is TGTGCCAGTAGTATGGGACAGATCAGGGGCTATGGCTACACCTTC.

The chain joins TRBV2 to TRBJ1-1; no firm D call. Trimming took 7 bases from V and 9 from J, leaving 15 bases between them. The germline gives CDR1 SNHLY, CDR2 FYNNEI. This CDR3 has 12 residues. The DNA of the CDR3 is TGTGCCAGCATCGCTATTTCCGTTCAAGCTTTCTTT. It is translated as CASIAISVQAFF. The full variable domain, with the rest looked up from reference TRBV2 and TRBJ1-1, is EPEVTQTPSHQVTQMGQEVILRCVPISNHLYFYWYRQILGQKVEFLVSFYNNEISEKSEIFDDQFSVERPDGSNFTLKIRSTKLEDSAMYFCASIAISVQAFFGQGTRLTVV.